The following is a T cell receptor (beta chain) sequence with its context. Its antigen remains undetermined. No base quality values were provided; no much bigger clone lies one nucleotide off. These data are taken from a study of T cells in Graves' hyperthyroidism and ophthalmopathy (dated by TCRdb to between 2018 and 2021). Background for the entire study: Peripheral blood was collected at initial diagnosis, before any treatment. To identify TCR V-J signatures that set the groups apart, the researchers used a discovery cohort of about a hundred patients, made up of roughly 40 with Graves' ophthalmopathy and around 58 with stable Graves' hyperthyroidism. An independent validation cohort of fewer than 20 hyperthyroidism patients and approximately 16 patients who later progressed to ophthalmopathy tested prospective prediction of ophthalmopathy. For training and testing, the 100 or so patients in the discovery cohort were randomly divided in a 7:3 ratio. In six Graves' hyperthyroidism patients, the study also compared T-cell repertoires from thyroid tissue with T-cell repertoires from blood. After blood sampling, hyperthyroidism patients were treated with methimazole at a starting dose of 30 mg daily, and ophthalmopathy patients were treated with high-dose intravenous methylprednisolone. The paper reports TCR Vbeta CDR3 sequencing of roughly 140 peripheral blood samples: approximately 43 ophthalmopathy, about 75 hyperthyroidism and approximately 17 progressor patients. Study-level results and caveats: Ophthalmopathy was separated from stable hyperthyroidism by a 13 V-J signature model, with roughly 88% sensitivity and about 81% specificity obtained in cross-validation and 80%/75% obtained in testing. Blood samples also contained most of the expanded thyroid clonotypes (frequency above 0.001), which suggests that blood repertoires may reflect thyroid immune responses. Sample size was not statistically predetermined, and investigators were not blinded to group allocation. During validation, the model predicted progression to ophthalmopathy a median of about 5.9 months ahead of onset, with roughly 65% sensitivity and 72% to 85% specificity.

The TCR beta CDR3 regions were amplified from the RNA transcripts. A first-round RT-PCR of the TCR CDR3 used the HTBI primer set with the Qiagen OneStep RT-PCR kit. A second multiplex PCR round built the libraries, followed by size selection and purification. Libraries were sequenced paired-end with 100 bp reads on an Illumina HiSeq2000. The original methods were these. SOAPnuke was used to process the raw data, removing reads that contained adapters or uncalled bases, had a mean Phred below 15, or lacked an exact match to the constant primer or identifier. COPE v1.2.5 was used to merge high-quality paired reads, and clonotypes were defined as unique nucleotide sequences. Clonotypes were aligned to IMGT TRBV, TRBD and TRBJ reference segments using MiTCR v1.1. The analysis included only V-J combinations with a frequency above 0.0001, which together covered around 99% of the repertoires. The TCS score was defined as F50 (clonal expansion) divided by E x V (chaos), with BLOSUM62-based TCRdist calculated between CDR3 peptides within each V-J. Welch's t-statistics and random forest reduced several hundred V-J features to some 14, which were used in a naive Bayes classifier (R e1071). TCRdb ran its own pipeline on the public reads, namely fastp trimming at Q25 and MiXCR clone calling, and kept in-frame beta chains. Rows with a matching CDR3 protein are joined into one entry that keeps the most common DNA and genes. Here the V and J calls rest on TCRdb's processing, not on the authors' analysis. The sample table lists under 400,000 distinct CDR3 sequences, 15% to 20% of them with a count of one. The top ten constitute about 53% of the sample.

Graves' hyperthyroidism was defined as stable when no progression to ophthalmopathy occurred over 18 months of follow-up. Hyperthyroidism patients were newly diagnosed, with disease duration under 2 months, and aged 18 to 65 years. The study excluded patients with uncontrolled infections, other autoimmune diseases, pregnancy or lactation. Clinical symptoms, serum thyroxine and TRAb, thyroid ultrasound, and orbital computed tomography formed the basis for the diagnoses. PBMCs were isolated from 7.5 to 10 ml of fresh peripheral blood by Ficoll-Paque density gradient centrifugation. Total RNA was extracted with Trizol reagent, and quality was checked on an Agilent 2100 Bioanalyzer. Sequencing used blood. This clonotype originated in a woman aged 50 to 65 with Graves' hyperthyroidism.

The CDR3 is CASSLGTSGGLRDEQYF. The sequence in DNA is TGCGCCAGCAGCCTCGGGACTAGCGGGGGCTTGAGGGATGAGCAGTACTTC. The chain employs TRBV4-1 and TRBJ2-7; a stretch of 14 junction bases matches TRBD2. Per the germline V gene, MGHRA is the CDR1 and YSYEKL is the CDR2. V loses 4 bases at its end and J loses 7 bases; junction bases beyond the gene matches: 12. The CDR3 runs 17 amino acids, cysteine and phenylalanine included. The retained sequence is limited to the CDR3, 51 bases, with the frame set at the first base.